Detailed here is one T cell receptor beta chain. Its specificity is unknown. The data derive from a study of CD8 T cells in ankylosing spondylitis. Germline V gives CDR1 SGHVS, CDR2 FNYEAQ. The V segment lost 5 bases and the J segment 1 base; nucleotides outside the gene matches: 4. The CDR3 is 14 amino acids. Study findings and constraints: Disease-associated clones were CD8+ and fairly uncommon in peripheral blood. In ankylosing spondylitis patients, matched synovial fluid reportedly showed significant enrichment of disease-linked clones.

From the 5' RACE reads, TCRdb called clonotypes with MiXCR, one entry per CDR3 protein. The sample shows some 200,000 distinct CDR3 sequences, roughly 13% of them seen only once. The chain joins TRBV7-6 to TRBJ2-5, with 7 bases aligning to TRBD2. This sequence was found in a male donor with ankylosing spondylitis or in good health (not recorded which). Sequenced: blood, either unsorted or a sorted T cell fraction (not recorded which). The CDR3 region is CASSRGGGQETQYF. The CDR3 nucleotides read TGTGCCAGCAGCCGTGGCGGGGGCCAAGAGACCCAGTACTTC.